This is a list of T cell receptor beta chains from one sample in a study of sequential checkpoint blockade in melanoma. Clones were read by immunoSEQ multiplex PCR, and TCRdb kept only the in-frame ones, dropping some. This repertoire shows under 20,000 clones, around 72% found once; its top ten account for 35% to 40%. The specimen was CD8+ T cells sorted from blood (inferred from file names), collected from a patient given nivolumab and ipilimumab in sequence. Every receptor here comes from a human donor with melanoma. CDR3s include the opening cysteine and the closing phenylalanine or tryptophan. D genes are given only for firm matches. Not every row has a clone size; where given, it reads once, few, many or a size class.

CDR3: CASSLTTGSYEQYF
DNA: TGTGCCAGCAGCTTAACGACAGGGTCCTACGAGCAGTACTTC
J: TRBJ2-7
V: TRBV13
size: medium-sized
D: TRBD1

CDR3: CASSRLWSTNYGYTF
DNA: TGTGCCAGTAGTAGGCTCTGGTCGACTAACTATGGCTACACCTTC
J: TRBJ1-2
V: TRBV19
size: -
D: -

CDR3: CSVAQGAGEQYF
DNA: TGCAGCGTTGCACAGGGGGCTGGGGAGCAGTACTTC
J: TRBJ2-7
V: TRBV29-1
size: -
D: TRBD1

CDR3: CASSPTAGQPQHF
DNA: TGTGCCAGCAGCCCCACAGCGGGCCAGCCCCAGCATTTT
J: TRBJ1-5
V: TRBV9
size: -
D: -

CDR3: CAISESGTVNTEAFF
DNA: TGTGCCATCAGTGAGTCAGGCACAGTGAACACTGAAGCTTTCTTT
J: TRBJ1-1
V: TRBV6-1
size: -
D: -

CDR3: CASSLSGEANTEAFF
DNA: TGTGCCAGCAGTTTATCCGGGGAAGCGAACACTGAAGCTTTCTTT
J: TRBJ1-1
V: TRBV27
size: -
D: -

CDR3: CASSSHPLLAGQPQHF
DNA: TGTGCCAGCAGCTCCCACCCGCTACTAGCGGGTCAGCCCCAGCATTTT
J: TRBJ1-5
V: TRBV7-9
size: -
D: -

CDR3: CATSRVEGGPYEQYF
DNA: TGTGCCACCAGCAGAGTGGAGGGAGGGCCGTACGAGCAGTACTTC
J: TRBJ2-7
V: TRBV15
size: few
D: TRBD2

CDR3: CASSLRGTTEAFF
DNA: TGTGCCAGCAGTCTTCGGGGGACTACTGAAGCTTTCTTT
J: TRBJ1-1
V: TRBV6-5
size: -
D: -

CDR3: CASSYDGGTEAFF
DNA: TGTGCCAGCAGCTACGACGGGGGTACTGAAGCTTTCTTT
J: TRBJ1-1
V: TRBV11-3
size: -
D: -

CDR3: CASSHGVNYGYTF
DNA: TGTGCCAGCAGCCACGGGGTCAACTATGGCTACACCTTC
J: TRBJ1-2
V: TRBV14
size: -
D: -

CDR3: CASSESTGGWVQPQHF
DNA: TGTGCCAGCAGTGAGAGTACAGGGGGCTGGGTTCAGCCCCAGCATTTT
J: TRBJ1-5
V: TRBV6-1
size: once
D: TRBD1

CDR3: CASSSSGTTRAGEQYF
DNA: TGTGCCAGCAGTTCCTCCGGGACAACCCGAGCAGGCGAGCAGTACTTC
J: TRBJ2-7
V: TRBV6-5
size: -
D: -

CDR3: CASSLRPIYQESSYNSPRHF
DNA: TGTGCCAGCAGCTTAAGGCCGATTTACCAGGAAAGCTCCTATAATTCCCCACGCCACTTT
J: TRBJ1-6
V: TRBV7-8
size: -
D: -

CDR3: CASSFPSQETEAFF
DNA: TGTGCCAGCAGTTTCCCTTCGCAGGAAACTGAAGCTTTCTTT
J: TRBJ1-1
V: TRBV6-6
size: -
D: -

CDR3: CASSLGQHSYEQYF
DNA: TGTGCCAGCAGCTTGGGACAGCATTCCTACGAGCAGTACTTC
J: TRBJ2-7
V: TRBV5-5
size: -
D: -

CDR3: CASSQSHNSGNTIYF
DNA: TGCGCCAGCAGTCAATCTCACAACTCTGGAAACACCATATATTTT
J: TRBJ1-3
V: TRBV23-1
size: once
D: -

CDR3: CASSRRTGGNKPLHF
DNA: TGTGCCAGCAGCCGTCGTACCGGGGGTAATAAACCCCTCCACTTT
J: TRBJ1-6
V: TRBV21-1
size: -
D: -

CDR3: CASGPGRDRSFEQYF
DNA: TGTGCTAGTGGCCCGGGGCGGGACCGTTCTTTCGAGCAGTACTTC
J: TRBJ2-7
V: TRBV12-5
size: -
D: -

CDR3: CASSLGDTGDTQYF
DNA: TGTGCCAGCAGCTTAGGTGATACAGGGGATACGCAGTATTTT
J: TRBJ2-3
V: TRBV7-6
size: -
D: -

CDR3: CASSFADRGETEAFF
DNA: TGTGCCAGCAGTTTCGCCGACAGGGGAGAAACTGAAGCTTTCTTT
J: TRBJ1-1
V: TRBV28
size: -
D: TRBD1

CDR3: CAPGREVRIKRGNTIYF
DNA: TGTGCCCCCGGGAGGGAGGTGAGGATTAAGCGAGGAAACACCATATATTTT
J: TRBJ1-3
V: TRBV21-1
size: -
D: -

CDR3: CASSLRQSSVDGYTF
DNA: TGTGCCAGCAGCTTGCGACAGTCTAGCGTGGATGGCTACACCTTC
J: TRBJ1-2
V: TRBV5-6
size: -
D: -

CDR3: CASSPRWQGAVYEQYF
DNA: TGTGCCAGCAGCCCCAGGTGGCAGGGGGCGGTCTACGAGCAGTACTTC
J: TRBJ2-7
V: TRBV28
size: few
D: TRBD1

CDR3: CASSLGGIGGYTF
DNA: TGTGCCAGCAGTTTAGGGGGCATCGGCGGCTACACCTTC
J: TRBJ1-2
V: TRBV27
size: -
D: -

CDR3: CASLRLDSLPYEQYF
DNA: TGTGCCAGTTTACGGCTGGACAGTTTACCCTACGAGCAGTACTTC
J: TRBJ2-7
V: TRBV28
size: -
D: -

CDR3: CASSQDFGRVGSYEQYF
DNA: TGCGCCAGCAGCCAAGATTTCGGCAGGGTAGGGTCCTACGAGCAGTACTTC
J: TRBJ2-7
V: TRBV23-1
size: few
D: -

CDR3: CASSEDRGNQPQHF
DNA: TGTGCCAGCAGCGAGGACAGGGGGAATCAGCCCCAGCATTTT
J: TRBJ1-5
V: TRBV7-8
size: once
D: TRBD1

CDR3: CASSATSGRYEQYF
DNA: TGTGCCAGCAGCGCGACTAGCGGGAGGTACGAGCAGTACTTC
J: TRBJ2-7
V: TRBV7-6
size: -
D: TRBD2

CDR3: CASSYEAGGHNEQFF
DNA: TGTGCCAGCAGTTACGAAGCGGGAGGGCACAATGAGCAGTTCTTC
J: TRBJ2-1
V: TRBV6-5
size: once
D: TRBD2

CDR3: CASSLIAGGYEQYF
DNA: TGTGCCAGCAGTTTAATAGCGGGAGGATACGAGCAGTACTTC
J: TRBJ2-7
V: TRBV28
size: -
D: TRBD2

CDR3: CASRYNPGTESYEQYF
DNA: TGTGCCAGCAGATACAACCCCGGGACAGAGTCCTACGAGCAGTACTTC
J: TRBJ2-7
V: TRBV28
size: -
D: TRBD1

CDR3: CATSWTGMNTEAFF
DNA: TGTGCCACCAGTTGGACAGGAATGAACACTGAAGCTTTCTTT
J: TRBJ1-1
V: TRBV15
size: few
D: TRBD1

CDR3: CASSPDSYEQYF
DNA: TGTGCCAGCTCACCCGACAGCTACGAGCAGTACTTC
J: TRBJ2-7
V: TRBV18
size: -
D: -

CDR3: CASSYRQTSGNTIYF
DNA: TGTGCCAGCAGTTACAGACAGACCTCTGGAAACACCATATATTTT
J: TRBJ1-3
V: TRBV6-5
size: once
D: -

CDR3: CASSPAAGAYYGYTF
DNA: TGTGCCAGCAGCCCCGCGGCGGGGGCGTACTATGGCTACACCTTC
J: TRBJ1-2
V: TRBV27
size: -
D: -

CDR3: CASSYSQVTYEQYF
DNA: TGTGCCAGCAGTTATTCACAGGTGACCTACGAGCAGTACTTC
J: TRBJ2-7
V: TRBV6-6
size: -
D: -

CDR3: CASSLDKGEDTEAFF
DNA: TGTGCCAGCAGCTTAGATAAGGGAGAGGACACTGAAGCTTTCTTT
J: TRBJ1-1
V: TRBV7-9
size: few
D: -

CDR3: CASNQQGVTGNTIYF
DNA: TGTGCCAGCAACCAACAGGGGGTTACTGGAAACACCATATATTTT
J: TRBJ1-3
V: TRBV2
size: -
D: TRBD1

CDR3: CASSIVDRPTYEQYF
DNA: TGTGCCAGTAGTATTGTGGACAGGCCCACCTACGAGCAGTACTTC
J: TRBJ2-7
V: TRBV19
size: -
D: TRBD1